This passage covers 17 T cell receptor beta chains from one sample sequenced in a study of cytomegalovirus exposure and HLA in healthy donors. PCR involved 60 Vbeta and 13 Jbeta primers. Assay used: immunoSEQ multiplex PCR; TCRdb lists only in-frame clones, some missing. The repertoire table contains around 130,000 clones. Input material: PBMCs. All receptors derive from a woman aged 40 to 55 in good health and CMV-seronegative.

The chain combines TRBV4-3 with TRBJ2-3; 15 bases line up with TRBD2. Germline CDR1 reads LGHNA; CDR2 reads YSLEER. This CDR3 spans 18 amino acids. With V trimmed by 5 bases and J by 5 bases, 11 bases remained unmatched. For the CDR3, the DNA is TGCGCCAGCAGCTTGCGGACTAGCGGGGGGGCTTCTGGAGATACGCAGTATTTT. Protein product: CASSLRTSGGASGDTQYF.

The gene calls are TRBV7-9 and TRBJ1-1; unclear D gene. Trimming took 3 bases from V and 7 from J, leaving 9 bases between them. This CDR3 contains 12 residues. Germline CDR1 SEHNR, CDR2 FQNEAQ (reference sequence). The CDR3 bases are TGTGCCAGCAGCTTTAGCGACCTTGAAGCTTTCTTT. Its protein product is CASSFSDLEAFF.

The CDR3 loop is CASSFTTGQRTEAFF. The CDR3 nucleotides read TGTGCCAGCAGCTTCACGACAGGGCAACGGACTGAAGCTTTCTTT. This chain links TRBV7-3 with TRBJ1-1, with TRBD1 identical over 7 bases. Per germline, CDR1 SGHTA and CDR2 FQGTGA. V was pared by 3 bases and J by 5 bases, with 9 bases of the junction left unmatched. The CDR3 contains 15 residues.

This chain uses TRBV10-3 with TRBJ2-3; D is unresolved. The CDR3 runs 12 residues. Germline V CDR1 and CDR2: ENHRY, SYGVKD. Trimming took 2 bases from V and 4 from J, leaving 4 bases between them. The CDR3 region has the DNA TGTGCCATCAGTGAGGGAGCAGATACGCAGTATTTT. It translates to CAISEGADTQYF.

The V call is TRBV19, the J call TRBJ2-3; TRBD2 matches 11 bases. Germline lookup yields CDR1 LNHDA and CDR2 SQIVND (reference sequence). The CDR3 sequence is 15 residues long. The junction had 7 bases not matched to a gene; V was cut back by 5 bases and J by 6 bases. For the CDR3, the DNA is TGTGCCAGTAGTTCAATGACTAGCGGGGTTGATACGCAGTATTTT. It translates to CASSSMTSGVDTQYF. The whole variable domain, filled in from reference TRBV19 and TRBJ2-3, reads DGGITQSPKYLFRKEGQNVTLSCEQNLNHDAMYWYRQDPGQGLRLIYYSQIVNDFQKGDIAEGYSVSREKKESFPLTVTSAQKNPTAFYLCASSSMTSGVDTQYFGPGTRLTVL.

This chain uses TRBV10-3 with TRBJ1-2, with 8 bases matching TRBD1. The V gene end was trimmed by 9 bases and the J gene end by 6 bases; junction bases not matched to a gene: 6. The CDR3 covers 12 residues. Germline V CDR1 and CDR2: ENHRY, SYGVKD. The CDR3: CAIETGEDGYTF. CDR3 sequence (DNA): TGTGCCATAGAGACAGGGGAGGATGGCTACACCTTC.

This sequence joins TRBV9 and TRBJ2-7; 11 nucleotides match TRBD1. The V segment lost 3 bases and the J segment 1 base; nucleotides outside the gene matches: 3. The V gene's germline CDR1 is SGDLS and CDR2 YYNGEE. The CDR3 sequence is 15 residues long. CDR3 sequence: CASSAGQGGSYEQYF. Here the CDR3 DNA reads TGTGCCAGCAGCGCGGGACAGGGGGGGTCCTACGAGCAGTACTTC.

The chain joins TRBV2 to TRBJ2-5, with a weak D call TRBD1 (5 bases). The CDR3 contains 12 residues. The germline V gene encodes CDR1 SNHLY and CDR2 FYNNEI. Trimming removed 8 bases at V and 5 bases at J, with 12 bases between. Written as DNA, the CDR3 is TGTGCCAGCGGGGCAGGGCGGGAGACCCAGTACTTC. It is translated as CASGAGRETQYF.

J is TRBJ1-4 and V is TRBV19, with D unresolved. The germline V gene has CDR1 LNHDA and CDR2 SQIVND (reference sequence). This CDR3 contains 14 residues. V gave up 4 bases and J gave up 4 bases, with 10 bases separating them. The chain's CDR3 is CASSTEALNEKLFF. As DNA, the CDR3 is TGTGCCAGTAGTACCGAGGCCCTTAATGAAAAACTGTTTTTT.

V is TRBV5-8 and J is TRBJ2-7; 10 bases fit TRBD1. Germline V gene lookup returns CDR1 SGHTS and CDR2 YDEGEE. The CDR3 contains 13 residues. V lost 6 bases, J lost 3 bases, and 3 bases stayed unmatched. The CDR3 DNA reads as TGTGCCAGCAACGACAGGGGGCTCTACGAGCAGTACGTC. Amino acid sequence: CASNDRGLYEQYV.

With regard to this clone: The sample carries other DNA sequences with the same CDR3. The V and J genes are TRBV7-9 and TRBJ2-3; TRBD2 aligns across 13 bases. The CDR3 extends over 17 amino acids. Germline loops: CDR1 SEHNR, CDR2 FQNEAQ (reference sequence). J was trimmed by 0 bases and V by 1 base; bases with no gene match: 1. The CDR3 sequence is CASSLGLAGGSTDTQYF. The CDR3 coding sequence is TGTGCCAGCAGCTTAGGACTAGCGGGGGGTAGCACAGATACGCAGTATTTT.

This chain joins TRBV7-3 and TRBJ2-5, with a possible D match to TRBD2 (5 bases). Trimming took 5 bases from V and 7 from J, leaving 8 bases between them. Germline CDR1 is SGHTA and CDR2 is FQGTGA. The CDR3 covers 11 residues. The CDR3 protein is CASSPGGTQYF. The DNA of the CDR3 is TGTGCCAGCAGCCCAGGAGGGACCCAGTACTTC.

The V and J genes are TRBV19 and TRBJ2-2; TRBD2 matches at 8 bases. Germline lookup yields CDR1 LNHDA and CDR2 SQIVND (reference sequence). CDR3 length: 16 amino acids. The trim removed 5 bases at V and 6 bases at J, leaving 11 bases unmatched. This chain's CDR3 is CASSLIGGGSPGELFF. In nucleotides, the CDR3 is TGTGCCAGTAGTTTAATCGGCGGGGGGTCCCCCGGGGAGCTGTTTTTT. The complete variable domain, with remaining parts taken from reference TRBV19 and TRBJ2-2, reads DGGITQSPKYLFRKEGQNVTLSCEQNLNHDAMYWYRQDPGQGLRLIYYSQIVNDFQKGDIAEGYSVSREKKESFPLTVTSAQKNPTAFYLCASSLIGGGSPGELFFGEGSRLTVL.

This chain joins TRBV2 and TRBJ2-3; TRBD1 matches at 7 bases. The V gene end was trimmed by 9 bases and the J gene end by 0 bases; junction bases not matched to a gene: 9. Per the germline V gene, CDR1 is SNHLY and CDR2 is FYNNEI. The CDR3 contains 15 residues. In nucleotides, the CDR3 is TGTGCCAGACCCACGGGACAGATTAGCACAGATACGCAGTATTTT. The encoded protein is CARPTGQISTDTQYF.

This chain connects TRBV4-1 to TRBJ1-3, with 7 nucleotides matching TRBD1. The CDR3 has 17 amino acids. V dropped 4 bases and J dropped 1; count of bases not matched to a gene: 10. CDR1 MGHRA and CDR2 YSYEKL come from the germline V gene. CDR3 protein: CASSRSAPTGSGNTIYF. The CDR3 region has the DNA TGCGCCAGCAGCCGAAGCGCACCGACAGGGTCTGGAAACACCATATATTTT.

The CDR3 sequence: CAISESGRGRAGYGYTF. The CDR3, as DNA: TGTGCCATCAGTGAGTCGGGTCGAGGCAGGGCGGGGTATGGCTACACCTTC. The V and J genes are TRBV10-3 and TRBJ1-2, with a weak D call TRBD1 (5 bases). The CDR3 extends over 17 amino acids. V lost 0 bases to trimming and J lost 5 bases, with 19 bases between them. The germline V gene has CDR1 ENHRY and CDR2 SYGVKD.

The chain carries TRBV20-1 and TRBJ1-1; D gene ambiguous. The CDR3 runs to 11 residues. The germline CDR1 and CDR2 sequences are DFQATT and SNEGSKA (reference sequence). Trimming shortened V by 3 bases and J by 2 bases, and 4 bases separated the two germline ends. DNA of the CDR3: TGCAGTGCTAGGCTAAACACTGAAGCTTTCTTT. This encodes CSARLNTEAFF.